The rows below give T cell receptor beta chains drawn from one sample of a study of cytomegalovirus exposure and HLA in healthy donors. Clones were sequenced by immunoSEQ multiplex PCR, and TCRdb holds only the in-frame ones, with some missing. The sample has roughly 60,000 clones; approximately 63% are singletons. The sample comprised PBMCs. These receptors all come from a woman aged 55 to 70 in good health and CMV-seropositive. Both conserved end residues are part of each CDR3. A D gene is named only where the DNA matches it firmly. Size tells how often a clone was seen (once, few, many) or the class of an expanded clone, and some rows leave it out.

cdr3_aa: CASSEGGGYTF
cdr3_nt: TGTGCCAGCAGTGAAGGCGGAGGCTACACCTTC
clone_size: -
v_call: TRBV6-1
d_call: -
j_call: TRBJ1-2

cdr3_aa: CASSQDRGLNTEAFF
cdr3_nt: TGCGCCAGCAGCCAAGATAGGGGTCTGAACACTGAAGCTTTCTTT
clone_size: -
v_call: TRBV4-1
d_call: -
j_call: TRBJ1-1

cdr3_aa: CASSLGGEKEKLFF
cdr3_nt: TGCGCCAGCAGCTTGGGGGGAGAAAAGGAAAAACTGTTTTTT
clone_size: -
v_call: TRBV5-1
d_call: -
j_call: TRBJ1-4

cdr3_aa: CASRRGPTYEQYF
cdr3_nt: TGTGCCAGCAGGAGGGGGCCTACCTACGAGCAGTACTTC
clone_size: -
v_call: TRBV6-5
d_call: TRBD1
j_call: TRBJ2-7

cdr3_aa: CASSLEVGQGLYEQYF
cdr3_nt: TGTGCCAGCAGCTTAGAAGTGGGACAGGGGCTATACGAGCAGTACTTC
clone_size: -
v_call: TRBV11-2
d_call: TRBD1
j_call: TRBJ2-7

cdr3_aa: CASSFRTGGTEAFF
cdr3_nt: TGTGCCAGCAGCTTCAGGACAGGGGGCACTGAAGCTTTCTTT
clone_size: few
v_call: TRBV7-2
d_call: TRBD1
j_call: TRBJ1-1

cdr3_aa: CASSSGTGDSGYTF
cdr3_nt: TGTGCCAGCAGCTCCGGGACAGGGGATAGCGGCTACACCTTC
clone_size: -
v_call: TRBV7-2
d_call: TRBD1
j_call: TRBJ1-2

cdr3_aa: CASSPPRGGTYEQYF
cdr3_nt: TGTGCCAGCTCACCACCCCGAGGGGGAACCTACGAGCAGTACTTC
clone_size: few
v_call: TRBV18
d_call: -
j_call: TRBJ2-7

cdr3_aa: CASSLDSVLSYNEQFF
cdr3_nt: TGTGCCAGCAGCTTAGATAGCGTCCTCTCCTACAATGAGCAGTTCTTC
clone_size: -
v_call: TRBV7-2
d_call: -
j_call: TRBJ2-1

cdr3_aa: CASSLTGAADTQYF
cdr3_nt: TGTGCCAGCAGCTTAACAGGGGCGGCAGATACGCAGTATTTT
clone_size: once
v_call: TRBV11-3
d_call: TRBD1
j_call: TRBJ2-3

cdr3_aa: CASSAQTSMNTEAFF
cdr3_nt: TGTGCCAGTAGTGCCCAGACATCCATGAACACTGAAGCTTTCTTT
clone_size: once
v_call: TRBV19
d_call: -
j_call: TRBJ1-1

cdr3_aa: CASSASAGGRTDTQYF
cdr3_nt: TGTGCCAGCAGCGCCTCAGCGGGGGGGCGCACAGATACGCAGTATTTT
clone_size: -
v_call: TRBV9
d_call: TRBD2
j_call: TRBJ2-3

cdr3_aa: CASSFGGGGFSNQPQHF
cdr3_nt: TGTGCCAGCAGCTTTGGTGGAGGGGGCTTTAGCAATCAGCCCCAGCATTTT
clone_size: -
v_call: TRBV5-6
d_call: TRBD1
j_call: TRBJ1-5

cdr3_aa: CASRRGQGDREQFF
cdr3_nt: TGCGCCAGCAGGAGGGGACAGGGGGATCGTGAGCAGTTCTTC
clone_size: once
v_call: TRBV10-1
d_call: TRBD1
j_call: TRBJ2-1

cdr3_aa: CAWSGGYGAGQPQHF
cdr3_nt: TGTGCCTGGAGCGGGGGGTACGGGGCGGGTCAGCCCCAGCATTTT
clone_size: once
v_call: TRBV30
d_call: -
j_call: TRBJ1-5

cdr3_aa: CASSIYLDREQAFF
cdr3_nt: TGTGCCAGTAGTATATACCTGGACAGGGAGCAAGCTTTCTTT
clone_size: few
v_call: TRBV19
d_call: TRBD1
j_call: TRBJ1-1

cdr3_aa: CASSLKLSGEYEAFF
cdr3_nt: TGTGCCAGCAGCTTAAAGTTGTCGGGTGAATATGAAGCTTTCTTT
clone_size: -
v_call: TRBV7-9
d_call: -
j_call: TRBJ1-1

cdr3_aa: CASSQQGGPNTGELFF
cdr3_nt: TGCGCCAGCAGCCAACAAGGGGGCCCGAACACCGGGGAGCTGTTTTTT
clone_size: -
v_call: TRBV4-1
d_call: TRBD1
j_call: TRBJ2-2